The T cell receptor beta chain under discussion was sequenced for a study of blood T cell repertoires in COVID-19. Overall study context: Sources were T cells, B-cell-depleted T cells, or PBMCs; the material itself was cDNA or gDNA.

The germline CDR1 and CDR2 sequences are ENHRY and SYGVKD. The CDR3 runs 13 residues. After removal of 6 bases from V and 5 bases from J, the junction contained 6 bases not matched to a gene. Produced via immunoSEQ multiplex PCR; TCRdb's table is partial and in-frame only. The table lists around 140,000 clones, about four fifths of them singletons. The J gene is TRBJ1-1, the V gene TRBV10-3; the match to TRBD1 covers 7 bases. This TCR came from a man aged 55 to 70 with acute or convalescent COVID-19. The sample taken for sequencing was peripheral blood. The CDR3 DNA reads TGTGCCATCAGGTTGACAGGGCTGACTGAAGCTTTCTTT. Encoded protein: CAIRLTGLTEAFF.